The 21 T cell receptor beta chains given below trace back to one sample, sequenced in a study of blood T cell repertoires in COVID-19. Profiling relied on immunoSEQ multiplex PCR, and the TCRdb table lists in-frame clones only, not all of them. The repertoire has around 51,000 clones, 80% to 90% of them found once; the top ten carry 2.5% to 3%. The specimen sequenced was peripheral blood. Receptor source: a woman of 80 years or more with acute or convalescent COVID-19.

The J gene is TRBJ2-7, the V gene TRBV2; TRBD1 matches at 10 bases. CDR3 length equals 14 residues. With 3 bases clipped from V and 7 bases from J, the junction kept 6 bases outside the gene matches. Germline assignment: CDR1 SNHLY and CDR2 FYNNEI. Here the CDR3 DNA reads TGTGCCAGCAGTGAGAGACAGGGGGCGGAGGAGCAGTACTTC. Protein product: CASSERQGAEEQYF.

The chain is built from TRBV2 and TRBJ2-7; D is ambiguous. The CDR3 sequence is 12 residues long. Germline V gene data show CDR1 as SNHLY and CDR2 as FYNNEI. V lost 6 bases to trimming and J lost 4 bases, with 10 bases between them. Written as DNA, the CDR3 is TGTGCCAGCAGCCCCTTTAGTTACGAGCAGTACTTC. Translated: CASSPFSYEQYF. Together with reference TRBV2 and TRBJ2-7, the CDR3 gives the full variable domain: EPEVTQTPSHQVTQMGQEVILRCVPISNHLYFYWYRQILGQKVEFLVSFYNNEISEKSEIFDDQFSVERPDGSNFTLKIRSTKLEDSAMYFCASSPFSYEQYFGPGTRLTVT.

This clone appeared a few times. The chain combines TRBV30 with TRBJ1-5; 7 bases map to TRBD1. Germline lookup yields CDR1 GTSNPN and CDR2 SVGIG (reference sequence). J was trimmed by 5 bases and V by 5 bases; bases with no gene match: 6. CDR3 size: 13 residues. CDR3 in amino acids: CAWGHRGDQPQHF. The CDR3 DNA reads TGTGCCTGGGGCCACAGGGGTGATCAGCCCCAGCATTTT. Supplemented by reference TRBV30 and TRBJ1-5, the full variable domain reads SQTIHQWPATLVQPVGSPLSLECTVEGTSNPNLYWYRQAAGRGLQLLFYSVGIGQISSEVPQNLSASRPQDRQFILSSKKLLLSDSGFYLCAWGHRGDQPQHFGDGTRLSIL.

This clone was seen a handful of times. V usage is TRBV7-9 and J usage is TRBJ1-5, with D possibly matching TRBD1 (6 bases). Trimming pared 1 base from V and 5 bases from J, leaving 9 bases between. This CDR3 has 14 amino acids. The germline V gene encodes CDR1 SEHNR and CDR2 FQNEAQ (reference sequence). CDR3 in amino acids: CASSLEGGHQPQHF. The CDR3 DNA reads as TGTGCCAGCAGCTTAGAGGGGGGGCATCAGCCCCAGCATTTT.

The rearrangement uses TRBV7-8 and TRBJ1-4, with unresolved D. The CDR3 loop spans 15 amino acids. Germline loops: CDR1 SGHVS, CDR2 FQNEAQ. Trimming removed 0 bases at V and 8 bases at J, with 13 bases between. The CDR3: CASSLADGLYEKLFF. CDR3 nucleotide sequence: TGTGCCAGCAGCTTAGCAGACGGACTCTACGAAAAACTGTTTTTT.

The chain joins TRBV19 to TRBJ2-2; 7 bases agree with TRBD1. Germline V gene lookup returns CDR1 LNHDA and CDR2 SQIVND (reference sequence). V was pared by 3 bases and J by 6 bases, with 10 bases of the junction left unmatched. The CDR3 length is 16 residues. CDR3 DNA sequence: TGTGCCAGTAGTATCTCCAGACAGGGTAGGGCCGGGGAGCTGTTTTTT. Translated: CASSISRQGRAGELFF.

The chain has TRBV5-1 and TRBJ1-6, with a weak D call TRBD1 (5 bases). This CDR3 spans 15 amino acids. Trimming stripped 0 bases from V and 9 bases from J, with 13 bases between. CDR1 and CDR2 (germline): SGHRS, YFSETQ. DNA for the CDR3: TGCGCCAGCAGCTTGGCCGGTCAGGGTCGTTCACCCCTCCACTTT. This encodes CASSLAGQGRSPLHF.

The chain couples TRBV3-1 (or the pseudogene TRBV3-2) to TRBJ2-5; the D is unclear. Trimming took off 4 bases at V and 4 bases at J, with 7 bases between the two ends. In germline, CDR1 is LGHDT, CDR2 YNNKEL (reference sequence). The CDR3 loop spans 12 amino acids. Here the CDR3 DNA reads TGTGCCAGCAGCCTAACCGGAGAGACCCAGTACTTC. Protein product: CASSLTGETQYF.

The CDR3 here is CASSFDRAYNEQFF. CDR3 coding DNA: TGTGCCAGCAGCTTCGACAGGGCCTACAATGAGCAGTTCTTC. The gene calls are TRBV7-2 and TRBJ2-1, with 7 bases lining up with TRBD1. Germline CDR1 SGHTA, CDR2 FQGNSA. The CDR3 has 14 amino acids. V was clipped by 3 bases and J by 2 bases; unmatched bases: 1. The whole variable domain, filled in from reference TRBV7-2 and TRBJ2-1, reads GAGVSQSPSNKVTEKGKDVELRCDPISGHTALYWYRQSLGQGLEFLIYFQGNSAPDKSGLPSDRFSAERTGGSVSTLTIQRTQQEDSAVYLCASSFDRAYNEQFFGPGTRLTVL.

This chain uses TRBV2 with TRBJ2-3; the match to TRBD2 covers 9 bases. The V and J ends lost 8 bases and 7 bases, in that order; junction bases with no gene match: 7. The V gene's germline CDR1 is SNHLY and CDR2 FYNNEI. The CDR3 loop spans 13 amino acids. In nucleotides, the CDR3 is TGTGCCAGCGGCCTAGCGGGGACCAATACGCAGTATTTT. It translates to CASGLAGTNTQYF.

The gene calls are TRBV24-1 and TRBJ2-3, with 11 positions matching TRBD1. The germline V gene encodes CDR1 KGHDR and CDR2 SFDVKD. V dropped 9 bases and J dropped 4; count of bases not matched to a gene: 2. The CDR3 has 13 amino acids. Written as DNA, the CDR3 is TGTGCCACCGGACAGGGGGCTTCAGATACGCAGTATTTT. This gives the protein CATGQGASDTQYF.

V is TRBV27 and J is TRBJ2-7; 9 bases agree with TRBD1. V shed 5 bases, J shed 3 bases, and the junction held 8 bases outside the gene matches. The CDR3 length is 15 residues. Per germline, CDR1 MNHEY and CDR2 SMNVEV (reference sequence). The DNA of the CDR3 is TGTGCCAGCAGTCCCAGGACAGGGGCTCTCTACGAGCAGTACTTC. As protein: CASSPRTGALYEQYF.

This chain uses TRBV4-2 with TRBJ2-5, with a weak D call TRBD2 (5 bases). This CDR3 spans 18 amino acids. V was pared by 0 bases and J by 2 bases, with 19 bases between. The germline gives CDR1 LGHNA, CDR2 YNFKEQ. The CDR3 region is CASSQEMLPTRVQETQYF. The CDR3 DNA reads TGTGCCAGCAGCCAAGAAATGTTACCGACGAGGGTTCAAGAGACCCAGTACTTC.

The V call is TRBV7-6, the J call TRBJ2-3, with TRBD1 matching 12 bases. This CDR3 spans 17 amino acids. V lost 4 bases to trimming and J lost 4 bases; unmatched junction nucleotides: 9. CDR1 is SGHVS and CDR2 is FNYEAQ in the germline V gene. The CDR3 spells CASSSGDRGRFADTQYF. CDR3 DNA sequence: TGTGCCAGCAGCTCAGGGGACAGGGGGCGCTTTGCAGATACGCAGTATTTT.

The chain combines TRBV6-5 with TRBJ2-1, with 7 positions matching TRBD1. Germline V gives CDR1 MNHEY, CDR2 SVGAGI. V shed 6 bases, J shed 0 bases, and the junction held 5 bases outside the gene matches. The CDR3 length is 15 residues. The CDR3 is CASRRTGSSYNEQFF. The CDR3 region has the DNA TGTGCCAGCAGGAGGACAGGCAGCTCCTACAATGAGCAGTTCTTC.

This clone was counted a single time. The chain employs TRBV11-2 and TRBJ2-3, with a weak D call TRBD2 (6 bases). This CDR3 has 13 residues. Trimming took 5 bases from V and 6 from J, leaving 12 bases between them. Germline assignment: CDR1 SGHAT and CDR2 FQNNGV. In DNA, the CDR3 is TGTGCCAGCAGCGGAGGGATGGGTGATACGCAGTATTTT. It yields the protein CASSGGMGDTQYF.

CDR3 bases: TGTGCCAGCAGTGACGACAGGGGGCGCGAGAATGAGCAGTTCTTC. Amino acid sequence: CASSDDRGRENEQFF. The chain recombines TRBV2 with TRBJ2-1; TRBD1 aligns across 10 bases. Per the germline V gene, CDR1 is SNHLY and CDR2 is FYNNEI. The trim removed 3 bases at V and 7 bases at J, leaving 6 bases unmatched. The CDR3 is 15 amino acids. Full variable domain (remainder filled in from reference TRBV2 and TRBJ2-1): EPEVTQTPSHQVTQMGQEVILRCVPISNHLYFYWYRQILGQKVEFLVSFYNNEISEKSEIFDDQFSVERPDGSNFTLKIRSTKLEDSAMYFCASSDDRGRENEQFFGPGTRLTVL.

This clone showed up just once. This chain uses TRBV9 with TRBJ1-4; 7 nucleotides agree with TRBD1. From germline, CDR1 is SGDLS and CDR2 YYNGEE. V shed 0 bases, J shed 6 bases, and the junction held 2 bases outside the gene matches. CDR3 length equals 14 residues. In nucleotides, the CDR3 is TGTGCCAGCAGCGTAGGACAGGGTCATGAAAAACTGTTTTTT. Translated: CASSVGQGHEKLFF.

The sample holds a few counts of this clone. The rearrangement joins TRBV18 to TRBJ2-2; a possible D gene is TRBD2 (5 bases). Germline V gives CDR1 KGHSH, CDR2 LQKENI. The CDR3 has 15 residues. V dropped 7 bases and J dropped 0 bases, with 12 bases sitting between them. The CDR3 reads CASYPSSSNTGELFF. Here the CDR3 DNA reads TGTGCCAGCTACCCTAGCTCCTCGAACACCGGGGAGCTGTTTTTT.

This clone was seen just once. CDR3 DNA: TGTGCCAGCAGTTTACGGCTGGGGGGAGCTTTCTTT. It encodes CASSLRLGGAFF. The rearrangement uses TRBV12-3 or TRBV12-4 and TRBJ1-1; D perhaps matches TRBD1 (5 bases). The CDR3 is made up of 12 amino acids. Trimming removed 2 bases from V and 10 bases from J, with 11 bases in between.

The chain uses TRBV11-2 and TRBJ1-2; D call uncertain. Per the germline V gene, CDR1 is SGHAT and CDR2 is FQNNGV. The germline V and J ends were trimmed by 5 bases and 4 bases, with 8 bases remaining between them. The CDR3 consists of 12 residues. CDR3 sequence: CASSLGSYGYTF. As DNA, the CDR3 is TGTGCCAGCAGCCTGGGCTCCTATGGCTACACCTTC. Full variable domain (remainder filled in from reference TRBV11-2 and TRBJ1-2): EAGVAQSPRYKIIEKRQSVAFWCNPISGHATLYWYQQILGQGPKLLIQFQNNGVVDDSQLPKDRFSAERLKGVDSTLKIQPAKLEDSAVYLCASSLGSYGYTFGSGTRLTVV.